The entry below describes one TCR beta chain. Its binding antigen is unknown. No much larger clonotype is one base removed from it; base qualities were not supplied. This specimen comes from a study of blood T cell repertoires in COVID-19 (TCRdb year 2020). About the study as a whole: The collaborator samples originated in the United States, Italy and Spain and spanned the acute and convalescent phases of COVID-19. The prospective study material was composed of cDNA or gDNA derived from T cells, B-cell-depleted T cells, or PBMCs. Deeply sampled blood TCRbeta repertoires from subjects exposed to, actively infected with, or recovered from COVID-19 were included in the dataset. The repertoires were made available in a free public database intended to serve as a resource for research on the immune response to SARS-CoV-2. The samples were drawn from two sources: the first 160 participants of the ongoing ImmuneRACE study, and 1,000 to 1,500 subjects contributed by 6 global collaborators. Nearly every sample came with metadata listing a de-identified subject ID, COVID-19 status, age in years and sex. HLA class I and class II types, where available, came from metadata supplied by the sample provider rather than from assay-based typing.

TCRbeta CDR3 regions were amplified from genomic DNA using the immunoSEQ Assay, a bias-controlled multiplex PCR. The study's own analysis went as follows. The number of nucleated cells in each sample was estimated by amplification of reference gene primers within the assay. Sequence reads were collapsed and filtered to measure the absolute abundance of every unique TCRbeta CDR3 rearrangement. For each sample, productive Simpson clonality was calculated as the square root of Simpson's diversity index across productive rearrangements. TCRdb stores this immuneACCESS table with in-frame sequences only. Part of the clones is absent; in the studies checked, under half of the shortfall reflects unresolved V genes, and no reason is known for the rest. V and J calls and clone size are as listed in that table; D and trimming were resolved from the DNA. The sample includes some 380,000 clones, with roughly 80% observed a single time. The biggest ten clones account for about 1.2% of the sample.

Collaborating institutions collected whole blood in K2EDTA tubes following their own protocols. For TCRbeta analysis, collaborator samples were shipped as frozen whole blood, as isolated PBMCs, or as DNA extracted from either sample type. Measured from the cysteine to the phenylalanine, the CDR3 is 16 residues long. Kept here is only the CDR3 DNA, which spans 48 bases and is read in frame from base 1. Broader findings and caveats from the paper: Clinical and demographic metadata were provided uncurated, with the amount varying by source and participant.

The sequence was collected from a human donor with acute or convalescent COVID-19. The donor label of this sample is uncertain. The chain joins TRBV12-2 to TRBJ1-4. TRBV12-2 is classified as a pseudogene. Sequencing input: peripheral blood. CDR3 reads: CASRYPRARSNEKLFF. The DNA sequence is given as TGTGCAAGTCGCTACCCGAGGGCCCGTTCTAATGAAAAACTGTTTTTT.